Below, 18 T cell receptor beta chains from the same sample are listed, as sequenced in a study of T-cell reconstitution after alpha-beta-depleted transplantation in children. Unique molecular identifiers featured in how the TCRbeta library was prepared. TCRdb re-called the PCR reads through MiXCR, storing one row per CDR3 protein. This sample has some 400,000 distinct CDR3 sequences, with about a fifth found just once. The source material was PBMCs from the stem cell graft donor, sampled from the stem cell graft. Receptors originate from a human donor who donated a stem cell graft to a child with acute myeloid leukemia.

This clonotype occurred many times. This chain uses TRBV20-1 with TRBJ1-1; 7 nucleotides line up with TRBD1. Looked up from germline, CDR1 is DFQATT and CDR2 is SNEGSKA (reference sequence). The CDR3 consists of 14 residues. V dropped 6 bases and J dropped 1; count of bases not matched to a gene: 8. CDR3 sequence (DNA): TGCAGTGCCATAAGGGACAGCGGGAACACTGAAGCTTTCTTT. This translates into CSAIRDSGNTEAFF.

The chain links TRBV12-3 or TRBV12-4 to TRBJ2-1; no definite D call. The CDR3 covers 16 residues. The germline V and J ends were trimmed by 7 bases and 2 bases, with 18 bases remaining between them. The CDR3 coding sequence is TGTGCCAGCATCCCAGGTTGGGGATCACCCTACAATGAGCAGTTCTTC. This translates into CASIPGWGSPYNEQFF.

In this sample, this clonotype turned up many times. The chain links TRBV20-1 to TRBJ2-2; 7 bases are shared with TRBD1. Trimming at V came to 3 bases and at J to 6 bases, leaving 7 bases not matched to a gene. Germline CDR1 DFQATT, CDR2 SNEGSKA (reference sequence). This CDR3 spans 14 amino acids. CDR3 nucleotides: TGCAGTGCTAGTCGAGGGCAGGGGGCCGGGGAGCTGTTTTTT. Protein product: CSASRGQGAGELFF.

The V call is TRBV9, the J call TRBJ1-4; maybe TRBD1 (5 bases). Germline assignment: CDR1 SGDLS and CDR2 YYNGEE. V lost 4 bases and J lost 2, with 9 bases in between. The CDR3 totals 14 residues. DNA of the CDR3: TGTGCCAGCAGCCAGAGGGACACTAATGAAAAACTGTTTTTT. Translation gives CASSQRDTNEKLFF.

This clonotype was seen only a few times. V is TRBV7-9 and J is TRBJ1-1, with unresolved D. The germline V and J ends were trimmed by 1 base and 5 bases, with 2 bases remaining between them. The CDR3 has 11 residues. Germline-derived CDR1 and CDR2 are SEHNR and FQNEAQ (reference sequence). CDR3 protein: CASSLETEAFF. The DNA for the CDR3 is TGTGCCAGCAGCTTAGAGACTGAAGCTTTCTTT. Based on the CDR3 plus reference TRBV7-9 and TRBJ1-1, the full variable domain is DTGVSQNPRHKITKRGQNVTFRCDPISEHNRLYWYRQTLGQGPEFLTYFQNEAQLEKSRLLSDRFSAERPKGSFSTLEIQRTEQGDSAMYLCASSLETEAFFGQGTRLTVV.

Notes on this clonotype: An end of the junction does not agree with germline; a read error may underlie this. The V gene is TRBV6-5, the J gene TRBJ2-1; D uncertain. Germline lookup yields CDR1 MNHEY and CDR2 SVGAGI. The CDR3 runs 13 residues. The CDR3 region has the DNA TGTGCCAGCAGTTACTCGATCTGGCTTGAGGAGTTCTTC. Translated, it gives CASSYSIWLEEFF.

The chain joins TRBV12-3 or TRBV12-4 to TRBJ1-2, with D perhaps TRBD1 (6 bases). The CDR3 contains 13 residues. The germline V and J ends were trimmed by 6 bases and 7 bases, with 15 bases remaining between them. This CDR3 is CASSPTGYGGYTF. As DNA, the CDR3 is TGTGCCAGCAGCCCTACAGGGTACGGTGGCTACACCTTC.

The rearrangement uses TRBV2 and TRBJ2-1; D perhaps matches TRBD1 (5 bases). This CDR3 is 15 amino acids long. The germline V gene encodes CDR1 SNHLY and CDR2 FYNNEI. V gave up 1 base and J gave up 1 base, with 8 bases separating them. CDR3 in amino acids: CASSEDQGSYNEQFF. In DNA form, the CDR3 reads TGTGCCAGCAGTGAAGACCAGGGATCCTACAATGAGCAGTTCTTC. Variable domain in full (rest from reference TRBV2 and TRBJ2-1): EPEVTQTPSHQVTQMGQEVILRCVPISNHLYFYWYRQILGQKVEFLVSFYNNEISEKSEIFDDQFSVERPDGSNFTLKIRSTKLEDSAMYFCASSEDQGSYNEQFFGPGTRLTVL.

This clonotype was recorded many times. The chain has TRBV29-1 and TRBJ2-2, with D maybe TRBD1 (5 bases). Germline V lookup: CDR1 SQVTM, CDR2 ANQGSEA. V shed 4 bases and J shed 0 bases, with 9 bases lying between them. This CDR3 is built from 14 residues. CDR3 nucleotide sequence: TGCAGCGTTGGGCAGGGCCCGAACACCGGGGAGCTGTTTTTT. This sequence encodes CSVGQGPNTGELFF.

The chain links TRBV12-3 or TRBV12-4 to TRBJ2-5; D possibly matches TRBD1 or TRBD2 (5 bases each). The ends were cut back, 3 bases at V and 2 bases at J, with 19 bases in the middle. This CDR3 has 17 amino acids. The CDR3 coding sequence is TGTGCCAGCAGTTTGGACACAAGGCGCCCGGGGCAAGAGACCCAGTACTTC. Its translation is CASSLDTRRPGQETQYF.

V is TRBV2 and J is TRBJ2-3, with TRBD2 matching 13 bases. The germline CDR1 and CDR2 sequences are SNHLY and FYNNEI. Germline trimming cut 6 bases from V and 4 bases from J; bases unmatched to any gene: 4. The CDR3 length is 15 residues. CDR3 in amino acids: CASSQTSGRSDTQYF. The CDR3, as DNA: TGTGCCAGCAGCCAGACTAGCGGGAGGTCAGATACGCAGTATTTT.

This clonotype was found once. The J gene is TRBJ1-2, the V gene TRBV6-1; D is undetermined. The CDR3 is 13 residues long. Germline V gives CDR1 MNHNS, CDR2 SASEGT. Trimming left V 7 bases short and J 1 base short, with 10 bases between. Written as DNA, the CDR3 is TGTGCCAGCAAACCGGGGAGTAACTATGGCTACACCTTC. Protein sequence: CASKPGSNYGYTF.

This clonotype appeared once. The chain recombines TRBV2 with TRBJ1-5, with D maybe TRBD1 (6 bases). Per germline, CDR1 SNHLY and CDR2 FYNNEI. Trimming left V 0 bases short and J 4 bases short, with 7 bases between. This CDR3 is built from 14 residues. As DNA, the CDR3 is TGTGCCAGCAGTGAAGCCGACAGGAATCAGCCCCAGCATTTT. Amino acid sequence: CASSEADRNQPQHF.

This clonotype was detected many times. The chain recombines TRBV20-1 with TRBJ2-2; 9 bases agree with TRBD2. This CDR3 has 16 amino acids. The germline V gene has CDR1 DFQATT and CDR2 SNEGSKA (reference sequence). V shed 3 bases, J shed 4 bases, and the junction held 9 bases outside the gene matches. The chain's CDR3 is CSARLASGEGTGELFF. The CDR3 bases are TGCAGTGCTAGGCTCGCTAGCGGGGAGGGCACCGGGGAGCTGTTTTTT.

V gene TRBV28 combines with J gene TRBJ2-6, with 8 bases that match TRBD2. Looked up from germline, CDR1 is MDHEN and CDR2 is SYDVKM. This CDR3 spans 16 amino acids. The V and J ends lost 8 bases and 1 base, in that order; junction bases with no gene match: 7. The DNA of the CDR3 is TGTGCCAGCCTACCCGGGGGGGTATCTGGGGCCAACGTCCTGACTTTC. As protein: CASLPGGVSGANVLTF.

This clonotype was observed a few times. The chain joins TRBV20-1 to TRBJ2-7; TRBD2 matches 9 bases. This CDR3 region has 13 residues. J gave up 7 bases and V 1 base, and 5 bases lay outside the gene matches. Germline loops: CDR1 DFQATT, CDR2 SNEGSKA (reference sequence). The CDR3 DNA is TGCAGTGCTAGAGTACTAGCGGGTATTGAGCAGTACTTC. It yields the protein CSARVLAGIEQYF.

J is TRBJ2-1 and V is TRBV6-2 or TRBV6-3, with 9 bases identical to TRBD2. The CDR3 spans 15 residues. CDR1 is MNHEY and CDR2 is SVGEGT in the germline V gene. Trimming cost V 6 bases and J 9 bases; bases outside gene matches: 12. The chain's CDR3 is CASRFRAREGSEQFF. The CDR3 nucleotides are TGTGCCAGCAGGTTCAGGGCGCGGGAGGGTAGTGAGCAGTTCTTC.

Ten or more counts support this clonotype. The V call is TRBV27, the J call TRBJ2-5, with D perhaps matching TRBD2 (5 bases). CDR1 is MNHEY, CDR2 SMNVEV, per germline (reference sequence). Trimming removed 5 bases from V and 2 bases from J, with 12 bases in between. CDR3 size: 14 residues. The DNA for the CDR3 is TGTGCCAGCAGTCCCTCGGACTGGCAAGAGACCCAGTACTTC. Protein: CASSPSDWQETQYF.